The 15 T cell receptor beta chains listed next were all sequenced from one sample in a study of blood T cell repertoires in COVID-19. Generated by immunoSEQ multiplex PCR, the TCRdb table keeps only in-frame clones and is missing some. Among tens of thousands of clones listed, about 76% were seen once. Sequences were obtained from peripheral blood. The receptors come from a human donor in a cohort sampled during active COVID-19.

V and J are TRBV13 and TRBJ2-1, with D maybe TRBD1 (6 bases). The germline gives CDR1 PRHDT, CDR2 FYEKMQ (reference sequence). The CDR3 runs 15 residues. Between the trimmed V and J ends, which lost 1 base and 0 bases, there was a span of 7 bases. Written as DNA, the CDR3 is TGTGCCAGCAGCTTAGAAGGGGGCTCCTACAATGAGCAGTTCTTC. It is translated as CASSLEGGSYNEQFF.

The chain has TRBV4-1 and TRBJ2-1; 14 nucleotides match TRBD2. Germline V gives CDR1 MGHRA, CDR2 YSYEKL. The CDR3 is made up of 19 amino acids. The J segment lost 7 bases and the V segment lost 4 bases, leaving 15 bases of the junction unmatched. This CDR3 reads CASSLKPGLAGEIGNEQFF. CDR3 in DNA: TGCGCCAGCAGCCTCAAACCGGGACTAGCGGGAGAAATAGGAAATGAGCAGTTCTTC.

V and J are TRBV18 and TRBJ1-5; 7 bases align to TRBD1. This CDR3 contains 15 residues. Per germline, CDR1 KGHSH and CDR2 LQKENI. Trimming at V came to 2 bases and at J to 3 bases, leaving 4 bases not matched to a gene. The CDR3 here is CASSPAGTVNQPQHF. The CDR3 nucleotides read TGTGCCAGCTCACCAGCCGGGACAGTCAATCAGCCCCAGCATTTT. Full variable domain (rest looked up from reference TRBV18 and TRBJ1-5): NAGVMQNPRHLVRRRGQEARLRCSPMKGHSHVYWYRQLPEEGLKFMVYLQKENIIDESGMPKERFSAEFPKEGPSILRIQQVVRGDSAAYFCASSPAGTVNQPQHFGDGTRLSIL.

This chain connects TRBV19 to TRBJ2-1; D is possibly TRBD1 (6 bases). Trimming shortened V by 3 bases and J by 7 bases, and 10 bases separated the two germline ends. CDR3 length equals 13 residues. Per the germline V gene, CDR1 is LNHDA and CDR2 is SQIVND (reference sequence). Written as DNA, the CDR3 is TGTGCCAGTAGTATTAACACAGGGAATGAGCAGTTCTTC. It translates to CASSINTGNEQFF.

The chain has TRBV25-1 and TRBJ1-2; 8 nucleotides agree with TRBD1. Unmatched junction bases numbered 5, after V lost 3 bases and J lost 2 bases. The CDR3 contains 15 residues. Germline CDR1 and CDR2: MGHDK and SYGVNS. CDR3 sequence: CASSEVQGGNYGYTF. In DNA, the CDR3 is TGTGCCAGCAGTGAGGTACAGGGGGGAAACTATGGCTACACCTTC.

This clone was observed once. The V and J genes are TRBV19 and TRBJ2-5, with 12 nucleotides matching TRBD2. The CDR3 loop spans 16 amino acids. Trimming removed 5 bases from V and 4 bases from J; junction bases left unmatched: 8. CDR1 is LNHDA and CDR2 is SQIVND in the germline V gene (reference sequence). CDR3 nucleotide sequence: TGTGCCAGTAGTGCTAGCGGGGGGGCATTTGGAGAGACCCAGTACTTC. This sequence encodes CASSASGGAFGETQYF.

The rearrangement joins TRBV3-1 (or the pseudogene TRBV3-2) to TRBJ1-4; TRBD1 might be the D (5 bases). There are 16 residues in the CDR3. Between the trimmed V and J ends, which lost 8 bases and 7 bases, there was a span of 23 bases. Per the germline V gene, CDR1 is LGHDT and CDR2 is YNNKEL (reference sequence). This chain's CDR3 is CASSPRGGLNGEKLFF. The CDR3 DNA sequence: TGTGCCAGCTCCCCAAGGGGAGGGCTTAATGGTGAAAAACTGTTTTTT.

The chain combines TRBV18 with TRBJ1-1, with D maybe TRBD1 (5 bases). The CDR3 length is 12 residues. The V end was cut by 4 bases, the J end by 5 bases, with 8 bases between. Germline loops: CDR1 KGHSH, CDR2 LQKENI. As DNA, the CDR3 is TGTGCCAGCTCACTAGGGGTGACTGAAGCTTTCTTT. It encodes CASSLGVTEAFF.

V is TRBV25-1 and J is TRBJ2-7, with 10 bases that match TRBD1. The CDR3 contains 14 residues. Trimming cost V 5 bases and J 6 bases; bases outside gene matches: 7. CDR1 and CDR2 (germline): MGHDK, SYGVNS. DNA of the CDR3: TGTGCCAGCAGTTCCGGGACAGGGGACTCCGAGCAGTACTTC. Translating gives CASSSGTGDSEQYF.

This chain connects TRBV5-5 to TRBJ1-5; 8 nucleotides match TRBD1. Germline trimming cut 5 bases from V and 7 bases from J; bases unmatched to any gene: 8. The germline V gene encodes CDR1 SGHKS and CDR2 YYEKEE (reference sequence). CDR3 length: 14 amino acids. The CDR3 DNA reads as TGTGCCAGCAGTCTGGACAGGGCCTTACAGCCCCAGCATTTT. It codes for CASSLDRALQPQHF.

This clone was detected a few times. CDR3 sequence (DNA): TGTGCCAGCGCCGGGGGAACCGATCAGCCCCAGCATTTT. Protein product: CASAGGTDQPQHF. The chain uses TRBV28 and TRBJ1-5, with D possibly being TRBD1 (5 bases). V lost 8 bases to trimming and J lost 5 bases, with 13 bases between them. The length of the CDR3 is 13 residues. Germline V CDR1 and CDR2: MDHEN, SYDVKM.

The chain joins TRBV5-4 to TRBJ2-7; 9 bases map to TRBD1. CDR1 is SGHNT and CDR2 is YYREEE in the germline V gene (reference sequence). Losses at the gene ends were 4 bases for V and 6 bases for J; bases not matched to a gene: 5. The CDR3 has 13 residues. The CDR3 sequence is CASSQDRGGEQYF. Written as DNA, the CDR3 is TGTGCCAGCAGCCAGGACAGGGGAGGCGAGCAGTACTTC.

This chain links TRBV10-3 with TRBJ1-2, with TRBD1 matching 8 bases. The junction had 1 base not matched to a gene; V was cut back by 3 bases and J by 4 bases. The germline CDR1 and CDR2 sequences are ENHRY and SYGVKD. The CDR3 runs to 13 residues. CDR3 protein: CAISDGTGYGYTF. The CDR3 DNA sequence: TGTGCCATCAGTGACGGGACAGGCTATGGCTACACCTTC.

The chain recombines TRBV4-3 with TRBJ2-6; no definite D call. The CDR3 loop spans 15 amino acids. The V and J ends lost 1 base and 0 bases respectively, with 4 bases between them. Germline V gene sequence: CDR1 LGHNA, CDR2 YSLEER. CDR3 protein: CASSQGSSGANVLTF. The CDR3 DNA reads TGCGCCAGCAGCCAAGGGAGCTCTGGGGCCAACGTCCTGACTTTC.

The J gene is TRBJ2-5, the V gene TRBV7-3; 8 nucleotides align to TRBD1. Germline CDR1 and CDR2: SGHTA and FQGTGA. This CDR3 contains 15 residues. The ends lost 5 bases at V and 2 bases at J; junction bases unmatched: 7. The CDR3: CASSIPGQAQETQYF. CDR3 bases: TGTGCCAGCAGCATACCGGGACAGGCGCAAGAGACCCAGTACTTC. The full variable domain, its missing parts supplied by reference TRBV7-3 and TRBJ2-5, is GAGVSQTPSNKVTEKGKYVELRCDPISGHTALYWYRQSLGQGPEFLIYFQGTGAADDSGLPNDRFFAVRPEGSVSTLKIQRTERGDSAVYLCASSIPGQAQETQYFGPGTRLLVL.